This TCR beta chain was sequenced for a study of T-cell reconstitution after alpha-beta-depleted transplantation in children. Between the trimmed V and J ends, which lost 1 base and 5 bases, there was a span of 14 bases. The germline V gene has CDR1 SGHVS and CDR2 FNYEAQ. CDR3 size: 15 residues. Unique molecular identifiers were incorporated into the prepared TCRbeta library. TCRdb ran MiXCR on the PCR reads and lists one entry per CDR3 protein. There are about 610,000 distinct CDR3 sequences in the sample; roughly a tenth occur only once, and about 4% lies in the top ten. The V gene is TRBV7-6, the J gene TRBJ2-5; no firm D call. The material sequenced was PBMCs from the stem cell graft donor, taken from the stem cell graft. The origin of this receptor is a human donor who donated a stem cell graft to a child with acute myeloid leukemia. The CDR3 DNA reads as TGTGCCAGCAGCTTAGTGGTGGGATTGATGGAGACCCAGTACTTC. Translated: CASSLVVGLMETQYF. Combining the CDR3 with reference TRBV7-6 and TRBJ2-5 gives the whole variable domain GAGVSQSPRYKVTKRGQDVALRCDPISGHVSLYWYRQALGQGPEFLTYFNYEAQQDKSGLPNDRFSAERPEGSISTLTIQRTEQRDSAMYRCASSLVVGLMETQYFGPGTRLLVL.